Below are 23 T cell receptor beta chains sequenced from a single sample in a study of identical twins. TCRdb independently ran MiXCR on the 5' RACE reads; one entry per CDR3 protein. Altogether a few hundred thousand distinct CDR3 sequences are present, more than 20% being singletons, with the ten largest covering around 3%. These data are also associated with another study on T cells expressing NK-cell markers.

Sequencing used CD4+ T cells sorted from blood. These receptors all come from a woman aged 18-35 years in good health.

J is TRBJ2-1 and V is TRBV7-9, with D unresolved. Germline loops: CDR1 SEHNR, CDR2 FQNEAQ (reference sequence). The CDR3 totals 12 residues. Trimming left V 5 bases short and J 8 bases short, with 10 bases between. As DNA, the CDR3 is TGTGCCAGCAGCCCCCTAAGCGATGAGCAGTTCTTC. Amino acids: CASSPLSDEQFF.

This chain links TRBV7-9 with TRBJ2-1; D not certain. In germline, CDR1 is SEHNR, CDR2 FQNEAQ (reference sequence). The length of the CDR3 is 14 residues. Trimming stripped 6 bases from V and 7 bases from J, with 16 bases between. CDR3: CASRPETLRNEQFF. CDR3 sequence (DNA): TGTGCCAGCAGACCTGAAACACTGAGAAATGAGCAGTTCTTC.

As concerns this clonotype: At one of its ends the junction is not consistent with the germline gene, which may arise from a read error. The chain joins TRBV7-2 to TRBJ2-5; D is possibly TRBD1 (5 bases). This CDR3 has 16 residues. Germline CDR1 SGHTA, CDR2 FQGNSA. The CDR3 spells CASSIASGVAGETQYF. CDR3 DNA sequence: TGTGCCAGCAGCATAGCCTCGGGCGTTGCAGGGGAGACCCAGTACTTC.

To note about this clonotype: The germline gene is not matched at one end of the junction; a read error may be the cause. The rearrangement uses TRBV5-1 and TRBJ2-5; D tentatively reads TRBD1 or TRBD2 (6 bases each). Looked up from germline, CDR1 is SGHRS and CDR2 is YFSETQ. The length of the CDR3 is 15 residues. The CDR3 is CASSLVKGGQETQYF. The CDR3 region has the DNA TGCGCCAGCAGCTTGGTAAAAGGGGGGCAAGAGACCCAGTATTTC.

V is TRBV6-2 or TRBV6-3 and J is TRBJ2-1; TRBD1 aligns across 7 bases. Germline V gene sequence: CDR1 MNHEY, CDR2 SVGEGT. V lost 6 bases, J lost 5 bases, and 10 bases stayed unmatched. CDR3 length: 15 amino acids. The CDR3 is CASSKQIGQDNEQFF. The CDR3 DNA is TGTGCCAGCAGCAAACAGATAGGACAGGACAATGAGCAGTTCTTC.

The chain links TRBV7-2 to TRBJ1-2; D gene ambiguous. The CDR3 length is 14 residues. The V and J ends lost 3 bases and 5 bases respectively, with 13 bases between them. CDR1 and CDR2 (germline): SGHTA, FQGNSA. CDR3 in amino acids: CASSFGGIGYGYTF. CDR3 in DNA: TGTGCCAGCAGCTTCGGTGGGATTGGGTATGGCTACACCTTC.

This clonotype was counted between two and nine times. The chain recombines TRBV20-1 with TRBJ2-3; TRBD2 matches 9 bases. Trimming cost V 0 bases and J 4 bases; bases outside gene matches: 11. There are 17 residues in the CDR3. The germline V gene has CDR1 DFQATT and CDR2 SNEGSKA (reference sequence). The CDR3 DNA reads as TGCAGTGCTAGAGATAGGGGCTCTAGCGGGAAGTCAGATACGCAGTATTTT. This codes for CSARDRGSSGKSDTQYF.

With regard to this clonotype: The germline gene is not matched at one end of the junction; a read error may be the cause. The chain is built from TRBV15 and TRBJ2-1; TRBD2 aligns across 9 bases. The CDR3 covers 12 residues. From germline, CDR1 is LNHNV and CDR2 YYDKDF (reference sequence). In DNA form, the CDR3 reads TGTGCCACCAGCAGAGCGTTAGGGACTAGCATTTTC. Translating it yields CATSRALGTSIF.

The rearrangement uses TRBV7-9 and TRBJ2-5; 11 bases map to TRBD2. Per germline, CDR1 SEHNR and CDR2 FQNEAQ (reference sequence). Unmatched junction bases numbered 6, after V lost 1 base and J lost 5 bases. There are 16 residues in the CDR3. Here the CDR3 reads CASSLGGTSGPETQYF. CDR3 bases: TGTGCCAGCAGCTTAGGGGGGACTAGCGGTCCGGAGACCCAGTACTTC.

This clonotype was counted between two and nine times. This chain joins TRBV7-9 and TRBJ2-5; D might be TRBD1 or TRBD2, each matching 6 bases. The V end lost 3 bases, the J end lost 5 bases, and 13 bases lay between the germline ends. The CDR3 runs to 14 residues. From germline, CDR1 is SEHNR and CDR2 FQNEAQ (reference sequence). CDR3 sequence: CASSLGGGTETQYF. CDR3 bases: TGTGCCAGCAGCTTGGGGGGCGGTACGGAGACCCAGTACTTC.

This clonotype occurred a few times. This chain uses TRBV6-6 with TRBJ1-2, with no clear D. The CDR3 has 11 residues. The V end was cut by 6 bases, the J end by 10 bases, with 12 bases between. Germline V gives CDR1 MNHNY, CDR2 SVGAGI (reference sequence). In DNA form, the CDR3 reads TGTGCCAGCAGCTCAGGACTGGCCTACACCTTC. Amino acid sequence: CASSSGLAYTF.

This rearrangement joins TRBV5-4 to TRBJ2-3, with D possibly matching TRBD2 (6 bases). V shed 2 bases and J shed 4 bases, with 8 bases lying between them. This CDR3 region has 13 residues. Germline lookup yields CDR1 SGHNT and CDR2 YYREEE (reference sequence). In DNA form, the CDR3 reads TGTGCCAGCAGCTTCTCGGGAGCAGATACGCAGTATTTT. Translating gives CASSFSGADTQYF.

The gene calls are TRBV6-1 and TRBJ1-5; 7 nucleotides agree with TRBD1. The trim removed 6 bases at V and 0 bases at J, leaving 11 bases unmatched. The CDR3 loop spans 17 amino acids. CDR1 is MNHNS and CDR2 is SASEGT in the germline V gene. Here the CDR3 DNA reads TGTGCCAGCAGCCCGGGGGGCAGGGGGTATAGCAATCAGCCCCAGCATTTT. It translates to CASSPGGRGYSNQPQHF.

This rearrangement joins TRBV29-1 to TRBJ2-7; 7 nucleotides match TRBD1. With 3 bases clipped from V and 4 bases from J, the junction kept 6 bases outside the gene matches. This CDR3 has 13 residues. The germline V gene has CDR1 SQVTM and CDR2 ANQGSEA. For the CDR3, the DNA is TGCAGCGTTGAGGACAGGCCGAGTTACGAGCAGTACTTC. Encoded protein: CSVEDRPSYEQYF.

This clonotype was counted only a few times. The chain joins TRBV11-3 to TRBJ2-1; D is undetermined. Trimming took 2 bases from V and 3 from J, leaving 11 bases between them. Germline CDR1 reads SGHNT; CDR2 reads YENEEA. The CDR3 runs to 15 residues. The CDR3 DNA is TGTGCCAGCAGCTTACATTTCGCTAACTACAATGAGCAGTTCTTC. As protein: CASSLHFANYNEQFF.

The chain uses TRBV6-1 and TRBJ1-5; TRBD1 might be the D (6 bases). CDR1 and CDR2 from the germline V gene are MNHNS and SASEGT. CDR3 size: 15 residues. The V end was cut by 5 bases, the J end by 0 bases, with 11 bases between. The CDR3 region has the DNA TGTGCCAGCAGTCCAGGGGCATATAGCAATCAGCCCCAGCATTTT. Protein sequence: CASSPGAYSNQPQHF.

In this sample, this clonotype turned up a few times. The chain links TRBV4-2 to TRBJ2-5, with 10 bases that match TRBD2. V trimming: 7 bases; J trimming: 0 bases; junction bases outside the gene matches: 8. Germline CDR1 LGHNA, CDR2 YNFKEQ. This CDR3 is 16 amino acids long. DNA for the CDR3: TGTGCCAGCACGGCTAGCGGGGGCACAAACCAAGAGACCCAGTACTTC. It is translated as CASTASGGTNQETQYF.

This chain uses TRBV11-3 with TRBJ2-1; D uncertain. The CDR3 has 15 residues. The germline V gene encodes CDR1 SGHNT and CDR2 YENEEA. Trimming cost V 5 bases and J 2 bases, with 13 bases left between them. The CDR3 DNA sequence: TGTGCCAGCAGCAGTAGCCTGCACCCCTACAATGAGCAGTTCTTC. It is translated as CASSSSLHPYNEQFF.

A few counts support this clonotype. This chain connects TRBV10-3 to TRBJ2-7; no definite D call. Germline values: CDR1 ENHRY, CDR2 SYGVKD. Trimming cost V 0 bases and J 0 bases, with 9 bases left between them. CDR3 length: 15 residues. The CDR3 here is CAISESDRSSYEQYF. The CDR3 bases are TGTGCCATCAGTGAGTCGGACCGAAGCTCCTACGAGCAGTACTTC.

CDR3 in DNA: TGTGCCAGCAGTTCTACCTCTGGGGCCAACGTCCTGACTTTC. Translated: CASSSTSGANVLTF. The rearrangement uses TRBV6-5 and TRBJ2-6; D unclear. CDR3 length equals 14 residues. CDR1 and CDR2 from the germline V gene are MNHEY and SVGAGI. With 4 bases removed from V and 0 bases from J, the gap between germline ends came to 4 bases.

On this clonotype itself: One end of the junction does not line up with germline, which may come from a read error. V is TRBV12-3 or TRBV12-4 and J is TRBJ2-6; 8 nucleotides agree with TRBD1. This CDR3 has 13 residues. The CDR3 is CASSSQGGNVLTF. The CDR3, as DNA: TGTGCCAGCAGTTCACAGGGGGGCAACGTCCTGACTTTC.

The V gene is TRBV10-3, the J gene TRBJ2-7; D call uncertain. The V gene's germline CDR1 is ENHRY and CDR2 SYGVKD. Trimming cost V 4 bases and J 3 bases, with 10 bases left between them. There are 13 residues in the CDR3. This CDR3 is CAISGMAHYEQYF. The CDR3 coding sequence is TGTGCCATCAGTGGGATGGCCCACTACGAGCAGTACTTC.

The sample holds a few counts of this clonotype. The J gene is TRBJ2-4, the V gene TRBV5-1, with D perhaps matching TRBD1 (6 bases). The CDR3 extends over 13 amino acids. Germline V gives CDR1 SGHRS, CDR2 YFSETQ. Trimming removed 2 bases from V and 8 bases from J, with 11 bases in between. The CDR3 region is CASSLRQADIQYF. CDR3 sequence (DNA): TGCGCCAGCAGCTTACGACAGGCAGACATTCAGTACTTC.